This T cell receptor beta chain was documented in a study of blood T cells in healthy people across ages. Study-wide points: There were more naive CD4+ cells and higher diversity in long-lived donors than in aged donors.

In terms of origin and age, donors were healthy Caucasian individuals from Russia aged roughly 6 to 90. The CDR3 is made up of 14 amino acids. CDR1 and CDR2 (germline): LGHNA, YNFKEQ. J was trimmed by 7 bases and V by 3 bases; bases with no gene match: 4. Sample-barcoded 5' priming and a J-beta primer mix drove a second PCR of roughly 6 to 12 cycles. TCRdb redid the calling of the 5' RACE reads with MiXCR, one entry per CDR3 protein. The table records about 830,000 distinct CDR3 sequences, around 68% of them present only once. This clonotype was found a few times. The antigen is undetermined. Material for sequencing was blood. The chain employs TRBV4-2 and TRBJ1-4, with 8 bases aligning to TRBD1. This sequence originates from a man aged 25 to 40 in good health. Here the CDR3 reads CASSQDTGGEKLFF. The CDR3 DNA reads as TGTGCCAGCAGCCAGGACACAGGGGGTGAAAAACTGTTTTTT.